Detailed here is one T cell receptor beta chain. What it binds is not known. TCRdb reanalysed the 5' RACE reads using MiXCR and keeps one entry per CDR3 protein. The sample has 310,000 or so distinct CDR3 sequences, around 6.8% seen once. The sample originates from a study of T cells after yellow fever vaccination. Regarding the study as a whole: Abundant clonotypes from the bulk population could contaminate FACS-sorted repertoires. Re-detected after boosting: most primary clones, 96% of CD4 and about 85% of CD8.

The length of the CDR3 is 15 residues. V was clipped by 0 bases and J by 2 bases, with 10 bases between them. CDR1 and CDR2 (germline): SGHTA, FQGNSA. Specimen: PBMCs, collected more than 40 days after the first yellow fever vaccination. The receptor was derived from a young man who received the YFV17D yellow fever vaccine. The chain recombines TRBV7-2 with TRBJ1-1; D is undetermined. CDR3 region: CASSLAVQPNTEAFF. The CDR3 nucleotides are TGTGCCAGCAGCTTAGCCGTTCAGCCTAACACTGAAGCTTTCTTT. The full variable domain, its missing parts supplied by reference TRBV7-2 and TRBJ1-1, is GAGVSQSPSNKVTEKGKDVELRCDPISGHTALYWYRQSLGQGLEFLIYFQGNSAPDKSGLPSDRFSAERTGGSVSTLTIQRTQQEDSAVYLCASSLAVQPNTEAFFGQGTRLTVV.